The clone carrying this T cell receptor (beta chain) was found a few times. Antigen: not known. The treatment: oral pan-JAK inhibitor, 5-10 mg twice daily. Peripheral blood samples and lesional scalp punch biopsies were obtained from alopecia areata patients. CDR1 and CDR2 from the germline V gene are SGHDT and YYEEEE. The CDR3 sequence is 14 residues long. V lost 4 bases, J lost 5 bases, and 5 bases stayed unmatched. This sample was included in a study of CD8+ T cells in alopecia areata. Study-level points and caveats: Expanded CD8+ clones among the top 100, and scalp clonality, were significantly decreased by tofacitinib. Numerous expanded lesional clones remained in scalp and blood during tofacitinib. Lesional scalp exceeded normal scalp in clonality, especially in alopecia totalis/universalis.

Isolated RNA was reverse transcribed into cDNA used as the sequencing template. Profiling relied on immunoSEQ multiplex PCR, and the TCRdb table lists in-frame clones only, not all of them. The table includes roughly 190,000 clones, approximately 57% detected once. Sequencing was performed on CD4+ T cells sorted from blood, taken at week 24, from a patient treated with tofacitinib. This chain links TRBV5-6 with TRBJ2-3, with TRBD2 matching over 9 bases. This receptor was obtained from a human donor with alopecia areata. Here the CDR3 reads CASSKRGAGDTQYF. DNA of the CDR3: TGTGCCAGCAGCAAGCGGGGGGCTGGAGATACGCAGTATTTT.